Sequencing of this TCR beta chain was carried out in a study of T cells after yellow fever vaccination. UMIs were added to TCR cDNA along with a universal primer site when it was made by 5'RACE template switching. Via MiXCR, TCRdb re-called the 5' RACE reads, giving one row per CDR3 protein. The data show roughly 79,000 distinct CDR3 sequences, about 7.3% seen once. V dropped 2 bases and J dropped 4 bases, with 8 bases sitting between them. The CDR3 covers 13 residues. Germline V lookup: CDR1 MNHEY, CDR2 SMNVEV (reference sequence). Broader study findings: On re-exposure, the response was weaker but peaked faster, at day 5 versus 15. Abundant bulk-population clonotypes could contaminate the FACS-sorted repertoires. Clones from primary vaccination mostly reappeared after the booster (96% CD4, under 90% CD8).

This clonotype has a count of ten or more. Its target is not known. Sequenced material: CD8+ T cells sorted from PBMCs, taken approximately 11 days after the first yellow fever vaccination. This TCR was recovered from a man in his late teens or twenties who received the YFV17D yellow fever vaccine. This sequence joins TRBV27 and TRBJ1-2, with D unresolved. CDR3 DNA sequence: TGTGCCAGCAGTTTACGGGCCACCTATGGCTACACCTTC. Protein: CASSLRATYGYTF.